What follows are 27 T cell receptor beta chains derived from one specimen sequenced in a study of T cell responses to AZD1222 COVID-19 vaccine. Libraries were prepared by immunoSEQ multiplex PCR; TCRdb keeps only in-frame clonotypes and omits some of them. This table has 25,000 to 35,000 clones, nearly 95% appearing once. This specimen was peripheral blood, taken on day 0 of AZD1222 vaccination. Every receptor here comes from an adult in good health.

This chain links TRBV3-1 (or the pseudogene TRBV3-2) with TRBJ1-3; possibly TRBD1 for D (5 bases). Trimming took off 1 base at V and 3 bases at J, with 13 bases between the two ends. The CDR3 runs to 16 residues. CDR1 and CDR2 (germline): LGHDT, YNNKEL (reference sequence). The CDR3 here is CASSQVAGKSGNTIYF. In DNA form, the CDR3 reads TGTGCCAGCAGCCAAGTAGCAGGGAAGAGTGGAAACACCATATATTTT.

This sequence joins TRBV29-1 and TRBJ1-2, with TRBD1 matching 10 bases. Germline V lookup: CDR1 SQVTM, CDR2 ANQGSEA. CDR3 length equals 14 residues. The junction had 4 bases not matched to a gene; V was cut back by 5 bases and J by 1 base. Written as DNA, the CDR3 is TGCAGCGTTCGGACAGGGGGAAATAACTATGGCTACACCTTC. This codes for CSVRTGGNNYGYTF.

The V gene is TRBV19, the J gene TRBJ2-3, with a possible D match to TRBD2 (6 bases). The CDR3 is made up of 16 amino acids. V was shortened by 9 bases and J by 2 bases, with 21 bases between the two germline ends. Per germline, CDR1 LNHDA and CDR2 SQIVND (reference sequence). CDR3 DNA: TGTGCCAGCAGTTGGCGCGGGGAGGTCTACACAGATACGCAGTATTTT. Amino acid sequence: CASSWRGEVYTDTQYF.

J is TRBJ2-1 and V is TRBV29-1; possible D gene TRBD1, 6 bases. The CDR3 length is 11 residues. Per the germline V gene, CDR1 is SQVTM and CDR2 is ANQGSEA. Trimming removed 5 bases from V and 7 bases from J, with 9 bases in between. In nucleotides, the CDR3 is TGCAGCGTTACAGGGATTAATGAGCAGTTCTTC. Its translation is CSVTGINEQFF.

The CDR3 nucleotides are TGCGCCAGCAGCCAAGATCCCGCCGGGACAGGGACCAATGAGCAGTTCTTC. It encodes CASSQDPAGTGTNEQFF. This chain links TRBV4-3 with TRBJ2-1; 9 bases are shared with TRBD1. The CDR3 runs 17 residues. In germline, CDR1 is LGHNA, CDR2 YSLEER. Unmatched junction bases numbered 9, after V lost 0 bases and J lost 6 bases.

The V call is TRBV29-1, the J call TRBJ1-5; TRBD1 might be the D (5 bases). CDR3 length: 12 amino acids. V was shortened by 7 bases and J by 5 bases, with 12 bases between the two germline ends. Germline CDR1 is SQVTM and CDR2 is ANQGSEA. DNA of the CDR3: TGCAGCGGGGGCGACACCGATCAGCCCCAGCATTTT. Translated: CSGGDTDQPQHF.

The chain carries TRBV28 and TRBJ2-3; 7 nucleotides match TRBD1. Germline assignment: CDR1 MDHEN and CDR2 SYDVKM. Trimming at V came to 11 bases and at J to 1 base, leaving 12 bases not matched to a gene. The CDR3 length is 15 residues. CDR3 amino acids: CAGKKQGLGTDTQYF. The CDR3 DNA reads TGTGCCGGAAAAAAACAGGGGCTGGGCACAGATACGCAGTATTTT.

The chain recombines TRBV5-4 with TRBJ1-4; D gene ambiguous. V shed 4 bases and J shed 0 bases, with 16 bases lying between them. Per germline, CDR1 SGHNT and CDR2 YYREEE (reference sequence). The CDR3 length is 17 residues. Written as DNA, the CDR3 is TGTGCCAGCAGCCCCTCATCCCCCGGGACAACTAATGAAAAACTGTTTTTT. Its translation: CASSPSSPGTTNEKLFF.

V and J are TRBV4-3 and TRBJ1-1; the D gene is possibly TRBD1 (5 bases). Trimming pared 1 base from V and 0 bases from J, leaving 12 bases between. The CDR3 is 16 residues long. Germline CDR1 and CDR2: LGHNA and YSLEER. The CDR3 bases are TGCGCCAGCAGCCAAGGGAGGGGCCGGTTGAACACTGAAGCTTTCTTT. Translated, it gives CASSQGRGRLNTEAFF.

This clone was recorded only once. J is TRBJ2-7 and V is TRBV5-1; D not certain. Germline assignment: CDR1 SGHRS and CDR2 YFSETQ. CDR3 length equals 14 residues. V was clipped by 2 bases and J by 4 bases, with 13 bases between them. The CDR3 sequence is CASSLGSREYEQYF. CDR3 nucleotide sequence: TGCGCCAGCAGCTTAGGCAGTAGGGAATACGAGCAGTACTTC.

V and J are TRBV28 and TRBJ1-2; 7 bases agree with TRBD1. The J segment lost 4 bases and the V segment lost 5 bases, leaving 7 bases of the junction unmatched. This CDR3 is built from 14 residues. Per the germline V gene, CDR1 is MDHEN and CDR2 is SYDVKM. Written as DNA, the CDR3 is TGTGCCAGCAGTATCCCGACAGGGATCTATGGCTACACCTTC. Translating gives CASSIPTGIYGYTF.

The rearrangement uses TRBV7-9 and TRBJ1-3, with D possibly matching TRBD1 (5 bases). The CDR3 runs to 15 residues. V was shortened by 5 bases and J by 4 bases, with 15 bases between the two germline ends. The germline CDR1 and CDR2 sequences are SEHNR and FQNEAQ (reference sequence). The CDR3 nucleotides are TGTGCCAGCAGCACCGAATGGGGGTCCGGAAACACCATATATTTT. Amino acids: CASSTEWGSGNTIYF.

The chain has TRBV5-4 and TRBJ1-6; 7 bases line up with TRBD1. CDR1 is SGHNT and CDR2 is YYREEE in the germline V gene (reference sequence). CDR3 length: 13 residues. Unmatched junction bases numbered 6, after V lost 5 bases and J lost 10 bases. The CDR3 DNA follows: TGTGCCAGCAGGCCAGGGGGAAAATCACCCCTCCACTTT. The encoded protein is CASRPGGKSPLHF.

This chain joins TRBV6-6 and TRBJ2-1; D not certain. The CDR3 has 12 amino acids. Trimming took 0 bases from V and 7 from J, leaving 4 bases between them. Germline V gives CDR1 MNHNY, CDR2 SVGAGI (reference sequence). The CDR3 DNA reads TGTGCCAGCAGTTACTCGCTGAATGAGCAGTTCTTC. Amino acid sequence: CASSYSLNEQFF.

This chain uses TRBV6-6 with TRBJ1-5, with a weak D call TRBD1 (5 bases). The germline CDR1 and CDR2 sequences are MNHNY and SVGAGI (reference sequence). The germline V and J ends were trimmed by 5 bases and 2 bases, with 25 bases remaining between them. CDR3 length: 19 residues. This CDR3 is CASSPSLGWGNEGNQPQHF. The CDR3 region has the DNA TGTGCCAGCAGTCCCTCTTTAGGGTGGGGGAATGAGGGCAATCAGCCCCAGCATTTT.

V and J are TRBV2 and TRBJ2-1; 13 nucleotides match TRBD2. V shed 0 bases, J shed 9 bases, and the junction held 5 bases outside the gene matches. The CDR3 totals 16 residues. Germline V gene sequence: CDR1 SNHLY, CDR2 FYNNEI. The CDR3 bases are TGTGCCAGCAGTGAAGCGGTGACTAGCGGGGGGACTGAGCAGTTCTTC. It yields the protein CASSEAVTSGGTEQFF.

The chain employs TRBV9 and TRBJ2-1; weak D call: TRBD2 (5 bases). Germline V lookup: CDR1 SGDLS, CDR2 YYNGEE. There are 18 residues in the CDR3. The V and J ends lost 4 bases and 0 bases respectively, with 20 bases between them. The CDR3: CASSSRFRAVDSYNEQFF. DNA for the CDR3: TGTGCCAGCAGCTCCCGTTTTCGAGCGGTAGACTCCTACAATGAGCAGTTCTTC.

This chain connects TRBV7-2 to TRBJ1-2; unclear D gene. Germline assignment: CDR1 SGHTA and CDR2 FQGNSA. The CDR3 has 12 amino acids. V was trimmed by 1 base and J by 8 bases, leaving 8 bases between them. CDR3 amino acids: CASSLGGGGYTF. Written as DNA, the CDR3 is TGTGCCAGCAGCTTAGGAGGAGGCGGCTACACCTTC. The whole variable domain, filled in from reference TRBV7-2 and TRBJ1-2, reads GAGVSQSPSNKVTEKGKDVELRCDPISGHTALYWYRQSLGQGLEFLIYFQGNSAPDKSGLPSDRFSAERTGGSVSTLTIQRTQQEDSAVYLCASSLGGGGYTFGSGTRLTVV.

The chain employs TRBV11-2 and TRBJ2-3, with 12 bases that match TRBD2. V was clipped by 6 bases and J by 5 bases; unmatched bases: 6. This CDR3 contains 15 residues. CDR1 is SGHAT, CDR2 FQNNGV, per germline. This chain's CDR3 is CASSLAGGPIDTQYF. CDR3 nucleotides: TGTGCCAGCAGTCTAGCGGGAGGGCCGATAGATACGCAGTATTTT. The whole variable domain, remainder taken from reference TRBV11-2 and TRBJ2-3, is EAGVAQSPRYKIIEKRQSVAFWCNPISGHATLYWYQQILGQGPKLLIQFQNNGVVDDSQLPKDRFSAERLKGVDSTLKIQPAKLEDSAVYLCASSLAGGPIDTQYFGPGTRLTVL.

This clone was seen a few times. The V call is TRBV5-6, the J call TRBJ1-4; no clear D. The germline V and J ends were trimmed by 2 bases and 7 bases, with 15 bases remaining between them. The CDR3 consists of 15 residues. Germline values: CDR1 SGHDT, CDR2 YYEEEE. For the CDR3, the DNA is TGTGCCAGCAGCTTTGCAGGTTCGCCTATTGAAAAACTGTTTTTT. It specifies CASSFAGSPIEKLFF.

The chain is built from TRBV6-5 and TRBJ2-1, with 7 positions matching TRBD2. Per germline, CDR1 MNHEY and CDR2 SVGAGI. CDR3 size: 14 residues. Trimming at V came to 7 bases and at J to 0 bases, leaving 3 bases not matched to a gene. The CDR3 loop is CASKRDPSYNEQFF. In DNA form, the CDR3 reads TGTGCCAGCAAGCGGGACCCCTCCTACAATGAGCAGTTCTTC.

The chain is built from TRBV7-2 and TRBJ1-2; D might be TRBD1 (6 bases). V was trimmed by 6 bases and J by 1 base, leaving 9 bases between them. CDR3 length equals 13 residues. Germline CDR1 SGHTA, CDR2 FQGNSA. As DNA, the CDR3 is TGTGCCAGCAGTAGGACAGTTAACTATGGCTACACCTTC. Amino acid sequence: CASSRTVNYGYTF.

The chain employs TRBV28 and TRBJ1-6, with TRBD1 matching over 7 bases. Germline CDR1 and CDR2: MDHEN and SYDVKM. After removal of 7 bases from V and 7 bases from J, the junction contained 4 bases not matched to a gene. This CDR3 contains 13 residues. In nucleotides, the CDR3 is TGTGCCAGCAAAGGGACAGACAATTCACCCCTCCACTTT. This codes for CASKGTDNSPLHF.

The chain is built from TRBV19 and TRBJ2-3, with 9 bases lining up with TRBD2. This CDR3 region has 14 residues. CDR1 and CDR2 from the germline V gene are LNHDA and SQIVND (reference sequence). J was trimmed by 1 base and V by 10 bases; bases with no gene match: 6. CDR3 in amino acids: CATRERGGTDTQYF. Here the CDR3 DNA reads TGTGCCACTAGGGAGCGGGGGGGCACAGATACGCAGTATTTT.

The CDR3 sequence: CASSLGQSYGYTF. In DNA form, the CDR3 reads TGTGCCAGCAGCTTAGGGCAGAGCTATGGCTACACCTTC. The chain links TRBV7-9 to TRBJ1-2; D not resolved. V lost 1 base and J 4 bases, leaving 7 bases between the germline ends. Germline loops: CDR1 SEHNR, CDR2 FQNEAQ (reference sequence). The CDR3 consists of 13 residues.

J is TRBJ1-2 and V is TRBV18; 10 bases fit TRBD1. CDR1 and CDR2 (germline): KGHSH, LQKENI. V dropped 0 bases and J dropped 6; count of bases not matched to a gene: 1. This CDR3 comprises 14 residues. The DNA of the CDR3 is TGTGCCAGCTCACCACCGGGACAGGGGCATGGCTACACCTTC. Translating gives CASSPPGQGHGYTF.

The chain joins TRBV19 to TRBJ1-5; a weak D match, TRBD1 (5 bases). The CDR3 is 14 residues long. V lost 7 bases, J lost 4 bases, and 14 bases lay in between. Germline V gene data show CDR1 as LNHDA and CDR2 as SQIVND (reference sequence). CDR3 loop: CASTAWGVNQPQHF. The CDR3 DNA is TGTGCCAGTACCGCGTGGGGGGTTAATCAGCCCCAGCATTTT.